The rows below give T cell receptor beta chains drawn from one sample of a study of blood T cell repertoires in COVID-19. Clones were sequenced by immunoSEQ multiplex PCR, and TCRdb holds only the in-frame ones, with some missing. The sample records 220,000 or so clones, approximately 80% being singletons. Sequencing input: peripheral blood. These receptors were obtained from a woman of 80 years or more with acute or convalescent COVID-19. CDR3s include the opening cysteine and the closing phenylalanine or tryptophan. The D gene is left open where the match is weak. For some rows the clone size is stated as once, few or many, or as a class when expanded; others skip it.

TRBJ1-2,-,-,13,TRBV28,TGTGCCAGCAGCCCACAAACAGCGGGGGGCTACACCTTC,CASSPQTAGGYTF
TRBJ2-7,-,TRBD1,16,TRBV5-6,TGTGCCAGCAGCCGGCGGGGGACAGGGGGCGGGTACGAGCAGTACTTC,CASSRRGTGGGYEQYF
TRBJ1-2,-,-,12,TRBV15,TGTGCCACCAGCAGACACGACGGACAGCTCTTCTTC,CATSRHDGQLFF
TRBJ2-5,-,-,14,TRBV5-1,TGCGCCAGCAGCTTGACAGGGTTTCAAGAGACCCAGTACTTC,CASSLTGFQETQYF
TRBJ2-1,-,TRBD2,17,TRBV4-2,TGTGCCAGCAGCCAAGAGAGGGGGATAGCGGGGAACAATGAGCAGTTCTTC,CASSQERGIAGNNEQFF
TRBJ2-1,-,TRBD2,16,TRBV3-1/TRBV3-2,TGTGCCAGCAGCCAAGATTCGGGACTAGGGTACAATGAGCAGTTCTTC,CASSQDSGLGYNEQFF
TRBJ2-3,-,TRBD2,17,TRBV4-3,TGCGCCAGCAGCCAAGTTGGGGCTAGCGGGGGGGCCAACACGCAGTATTTT,CASSQVGASGGANTQYF
TRBJ2-5,-,-,14,TRBV7-2,TGTGCCAGCAGCTCCAGCGTACAAGGCCAGACCCAGTACTTC,CASSSSVQGQTQYF
TRBJ1-1,-,TRBD1,14,TRBV5-1,TGCGCCAGCAGCTGGGACAGGGCCAGAGCTGAAGCTTTCTTT,CASSWDRARAEAFF
TRBJ1-1,-,-,14,TRBV7-2,TGTGCCAGCAGCCGCCAAACAGGGAACACTGAAGCTTTCTTT,CASSRQTGNTEAFF
TRBJ1-2,-,-,16,TRBV7-9,TGTGCCAGCAGCTTAGTTTCGAGGGTGCTTGACTATGGCTACACCTTC,CASSLVSRVLDYGYTF
TRBJ2-5,-,TRBD1,15,TRBV6-1,TGTGCCAGCAGTGAAGGGACAGGGCAGCAAGAGACCCAGTACTTC,CASSEGTGQQETQYF
TRBJ1-2,-,TRBD1,17,TRBV7-2,TGTGCCAGCAGCTTAGCTCGACAGGGCTCTTGGTACTATGGCTACACCTTC,CASSLARQGSWYYGYTF
TRBJ2-1,once,TRBD2,16,TRBV7-3,TGTGCCAGCAGCTTAAGGGCTAGCGGGGTCTACAATGAGCAGTTCTTC,CASSLRASGVYNEQFF
TRBJ2-7,-,-,12,TRBV11-1,TGTGCCAGCAGCTCAGGCCCCTACGAGCAGTACTTC,CASSSGPYEQYF
TRBJ2-3,-,-,13,TRBV19,TGTGCCAGTAGTATCAGGGAAGGGGATACGCAGTATTTT,CASSIREGDTQYF
TRBJ2-7,-,TRBD2,13,TRBV3-1/TRBV3-2,TGTGCCAGCGGCCAGACTAGCACCTACGAGCAGTACTTC,CASGQTSTYEQYF
TRBJ2-5,-,TRBD2,16,TRBV15,TGTGCCACCAGCAGCGAGCAGCGGGGGGGCCTAGAGACCCAGTACTTC,CATSSEQRGGLETQYF
TRBJ2-1,-,-,12,TRBV11-3,TGTGCCAGCAGCTTAGAGGGGGGTAGGCAGTTCTTC,CASSLEGGRQFF
TRBJ2-7,-,-,14,TRBV7-2,TGTGCCAGCAGCTTAGTCCGGAGGAGCTACGAGCAGTACTTC,CASSLVRRSYEQYF
TRBJ1-2,-,TRBD1,14,TRBV7-9,TGTGCCAGCAGCCCCGGGACAGCCTCCTATGGCTACACCTTC,CASSPGTASYGYTF
TRBJ1-5,few,TRBD1,15,TRBV19,TGTGCCAGTAGTTGGGGGACAGGGGGTAGTCAGCCCCAGCATTTT,CASSWGTGGSQPQHF
TRBJ1-5,few,TRBD1,17,TRBV19,TGTGCCAGTACCCGAAGAGGGGGCGCGGTGGGCAATCAGCCCCAGCATTTT,CASTRRGGAVGNQPQHF
TRBJ1-1,-,-,13,TRBV7-3,TGTGCCAGCAGCCCGTACAGGACAGTAGAAGCTTTCTTT,CASSPYRTVEAFF
TRBJ2-3,-,-,15,TRBV7-2,TGTGCCAGCAGCCAGGATGTTGAAGTCACAGATACGCAGTATTTT,CASSQDVEVTDTQYF
TRBJ2-1,-,-,15,TRBV7-2,TGTGCCAGCAGTCCCCTAGCGAGTGGGAACAATGAGCAGTTCTTC,CASSPLASGNNEQFF
TRBJ1-1,-,TRBD1,16,TRBV7-8,TGTGCCAGCAGCTTACGGGACAGGGGATTGAACACTGAAGCTTTCTTT,CASSLRDRGLNTEAFF
TRBJ2-5,-,-,12,TRBV19,TGTGCCAGTAGTATTACGGGAGAGACCCAGTACTTC,CASSITGETQYF
TRBJ2-1,few,TRBD2,18,TRBV4-3,TGCGCCAGCAGCCAAGGCGGGACAAAGCGGGGGGGGTACAATGAGCAGTTCTTC,CASSQGGTKRGGYNEQFF
TRBJ2-6,-,-,15,TRBV4-1,TGCGCCCGCAGCCCACGGGACTCTGGGGCCAACGTCCTGACTTTC,CARSPRDSGANVLTF
TRBJ2-1,-,TRBD2,15,TRBV11-2,TGTGCCAGCAGCCACATTTTAGCGGGGGGGCGTTTCCAGTTCTTC,CASSHILAGGRFQFF
TRBJ2-1,-,TRBD2,15,TRBV6-5,TGTGCCAGCAGTTACCTAGCGGGGAACTACAATGAGCAGTTCTTC,CASSYLAGNYNEQFF